This TCR beta chain was sequenced for a study of shared clonotypes between healthy human individuals. Per the germline V gene, CDR1 is ENHRY and CDR2 is SYGVKD. V lost 6 bases, J lost 3 bases, and 12 bases lay in between. This CDR3 is built from 13 residues. Notes on the study in general: Sharing across several donors was seen in approximately 5.2% of naive CD4 clonotypes.

About this clone itself: What it binds is unknown.

Deep was the level at which the assay was run. Sequencing was performed with immunoSEQ multiplex PCR; in TCRdb, only in-frame clones are kept and a portion is missing. Among some 2.3 million clones, roughly 93% were seen once, and the ten largest hold 0.3% to 0.4%. The sequencing input was naive CD4+ T cells from PBMCs. As for subset: CD45RA+ positively selected. This sequence was found in a man aged 18 to 30 in good health. Some clones in this sample may be carry-over from other donors' samples. The chain uses TRBV10-3 and TRBJ2-7; D may match TRBD1 or TRBD2 (5 bases each). The CDR3 spells CAIRAGSYYEQYF. The CDR3 nucleotides read TGTGCCATCAGGGCAGGGAGTTACTACGAGCAGTACTTC.